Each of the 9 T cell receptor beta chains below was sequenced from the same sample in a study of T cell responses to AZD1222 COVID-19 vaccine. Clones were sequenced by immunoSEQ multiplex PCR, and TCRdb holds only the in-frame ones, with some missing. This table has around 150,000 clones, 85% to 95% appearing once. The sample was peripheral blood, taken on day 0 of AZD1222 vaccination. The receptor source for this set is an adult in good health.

The CDR3 DNA is TGTGCCAGCAGCTCCACTTACAGGGGTAACACTGAAGCTTTCTTT. It codes for CASSSTYRGNTEAFF. V gene TRBV5-6 combines with J gene TRBJ1-1; 7 bases map to TRBD1. Losses at the gene ends were 3 bases for V and 2 bases for J; bases not matched to a gene: 7. This CDR3 spans 15 amino acids. The germline gives CDR1 SGHDT, CDR2 YYEEEE.

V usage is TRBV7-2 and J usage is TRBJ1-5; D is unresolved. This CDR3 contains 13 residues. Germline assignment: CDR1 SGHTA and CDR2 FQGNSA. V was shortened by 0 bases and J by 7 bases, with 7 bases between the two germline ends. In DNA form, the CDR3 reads TGTGCCAGCAGCTTAGCAGGTAGCCAGCCCCAGCATTTT. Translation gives CASSLAGSQPQHF.

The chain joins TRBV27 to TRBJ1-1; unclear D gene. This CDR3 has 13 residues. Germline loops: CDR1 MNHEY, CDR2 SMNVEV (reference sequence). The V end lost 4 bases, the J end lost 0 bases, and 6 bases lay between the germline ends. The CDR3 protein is CASSYGLNTEAFF. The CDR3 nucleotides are TGTGCCAGCAGTTACGGCCTGAACACTGAAGCTTTCTTT.

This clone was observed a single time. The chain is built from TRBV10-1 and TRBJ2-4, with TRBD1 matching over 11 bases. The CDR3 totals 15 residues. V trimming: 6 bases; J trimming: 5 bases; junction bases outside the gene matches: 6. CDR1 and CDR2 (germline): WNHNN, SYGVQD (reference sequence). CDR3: CASRTWTGGENIQYF. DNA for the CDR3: TGCGCCAGCAGGACTTGGACAGGGGGCGAAAACATTCAGTACTTC.

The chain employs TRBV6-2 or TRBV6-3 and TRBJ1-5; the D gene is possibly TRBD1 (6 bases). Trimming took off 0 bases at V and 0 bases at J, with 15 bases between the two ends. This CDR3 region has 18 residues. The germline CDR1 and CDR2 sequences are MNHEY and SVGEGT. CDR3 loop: CASSYSEEGHNSNQPQHF. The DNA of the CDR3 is TGTGCCAGCAGTTACTCTGAGGAGGGACATAATAGCAATCAGCCCCAGCATTTT.

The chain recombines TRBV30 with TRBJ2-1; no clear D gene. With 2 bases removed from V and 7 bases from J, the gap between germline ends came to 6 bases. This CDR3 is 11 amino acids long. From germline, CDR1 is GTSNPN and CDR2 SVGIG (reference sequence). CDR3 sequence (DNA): TGTGCCTGGAGTATTAGAAATGAGCAGTTCTTC. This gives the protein CAWSIRNEQFF.

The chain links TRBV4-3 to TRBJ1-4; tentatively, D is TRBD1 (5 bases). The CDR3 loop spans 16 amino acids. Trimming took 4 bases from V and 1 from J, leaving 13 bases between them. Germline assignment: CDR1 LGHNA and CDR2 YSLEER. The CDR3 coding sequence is TGCGCCAGCAGCCCCCCTGCCCAGGGAACTAATGAAAAACTGTTTTTT. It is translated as CASSPPAQGTNEKLFF.

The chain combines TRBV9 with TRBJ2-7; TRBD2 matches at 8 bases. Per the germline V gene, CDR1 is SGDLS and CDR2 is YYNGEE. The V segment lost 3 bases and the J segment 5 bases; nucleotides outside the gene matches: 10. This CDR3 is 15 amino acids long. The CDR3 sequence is CASSEPGLDIHEQYF. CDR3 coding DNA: TGTGCCAGCAGCGAGCCGGGACTAGATATCCACGAGCAGTACTTC.

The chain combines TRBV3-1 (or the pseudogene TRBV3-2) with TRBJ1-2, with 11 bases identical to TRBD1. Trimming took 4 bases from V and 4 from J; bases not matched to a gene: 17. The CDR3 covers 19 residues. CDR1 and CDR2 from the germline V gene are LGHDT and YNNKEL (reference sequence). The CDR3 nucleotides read TGTGCCAGCAGCCGCAACCGAGGACAGGGGGCCAGAGGTACCTATGGCTACACCTTC. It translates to CASSRNRGQGARGTYGYTF.